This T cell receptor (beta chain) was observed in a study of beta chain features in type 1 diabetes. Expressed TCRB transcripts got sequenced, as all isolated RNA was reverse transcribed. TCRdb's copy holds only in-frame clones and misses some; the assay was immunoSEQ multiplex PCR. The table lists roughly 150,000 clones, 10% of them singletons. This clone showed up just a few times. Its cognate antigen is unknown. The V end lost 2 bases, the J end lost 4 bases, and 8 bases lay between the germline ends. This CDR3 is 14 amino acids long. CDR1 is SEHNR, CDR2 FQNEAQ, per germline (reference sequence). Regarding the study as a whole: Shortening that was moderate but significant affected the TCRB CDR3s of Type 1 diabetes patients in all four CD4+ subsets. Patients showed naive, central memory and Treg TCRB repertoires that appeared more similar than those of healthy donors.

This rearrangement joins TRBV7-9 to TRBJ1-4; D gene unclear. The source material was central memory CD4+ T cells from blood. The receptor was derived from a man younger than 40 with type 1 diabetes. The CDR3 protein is CASSLPGSNEKLFF. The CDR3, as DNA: TGTGCCAGCAGCTTACCGGGAAGTAATGAAAAACTGTTTTTT.